The table lists the clone carrying this TCR beta chain with a count of one. Scientists recovered RNA and DNA together from about 21-30 mg of unsorted bulk tissue. The sample originates from a study of tumor-infiltrating lymphocytes in primary liver carcinoma. A primer in the constant region served to generate TCR beta cDNA from approximately 460 ng of total RNA. Three nested multiplex PCR rounds, a slightly modified ARM-PCR method, built the TCR beta libraries. Amplification in the first two PCR rounds was performed using TRBV1-TRBV30 forward primers and a C-beta reverse primer for 10 cycles each. MiXCR, run by TCRdb on the multiplex PCR reads, gives a single entry per CDR3 protein. The sample includes 55,000 or so distinct CDR3 sequences, 71% seen only once; the top ten take around 50%. CDR3 length equals 16 residues. The V gene's germline CDR1 is SGHKS and CDR2 YYEKEE (reference sequence). Trimming took 3 bases from V and 6 from J; bases not matched to a gene: 8.

Sequencing was carried out using liver tumor tissue from sampling region 2. The subset denotes: tumor region T2, inferior pole. The clonotype comes from a man aged 35 to 55 with primary liver carcinoma and hepatitis B virus infection. The rearrangement uses TRBV5-5 and TRBJ2-1; 11 nucleotides align to TRBD2. The CDR3 bases are TGTGCCAGCAGCTATCAGACTAGCGGGGCATGCAATGAGCAGTTCTTC. Its translation is CASSYQTSGACNEQFF.